A selection of T cell receptor beta chains follows, all from one sample in a study of T-cell reconstitution after alpha-beta-depleted transplantation in children. TCRdb re-called the PCR reads with MiXCR, one entry per CDR3 protein. Altogether 440,000 or so distinct CDR3 sequences are present, approximately 10% being singletons, with the ten largest covering roughly 6%. This sample comprised PBMCs from the stem cell graft donor, obtained from the stem cell graft. All receptors derive from a human donor who donated a stem cell graft to a child with acute myeloid leukemia. Each CDR3 is given with its conserved first and last residue. D genes are given only for firm matches. Size is omitted from some rows. Given values are once, few, many or a class for expanded clones.

>TRBJ2-3|TRBD2|many|TRBV27
CASSKLAGDTDTQYF
TGTGCCAGCAGCAAACTAGCGGGGGACACAGATACGCAGTATTTT
>TRBJ1-2|-|-|TRBV20-1
CSAREQTRGYTF
TGCAGTGCTAGAGAGCAGACTCGAGGCTACACCTTC
>TRBJ2-5|-|few|TRBV5-6
CASSSLGLKETQYF
TGTGCCAGCAGCTCCTTAGGGCTTAAAGAGACCCAGTACTTC
>TRBJ2-3|-|-|TRBV7-3
CASSSGLMGSSLTDTQYF
TGTGCCAGCAGCTCAGGCCTTATGGGGTCTAGCCTCACAGATACGCAGTATTTT
>TRBJ2-1|TRBD1|many|TRBV7-8
CASSSLRDSYNEQFF
TGTGCCAGCAGCTCACTCCGGGACAGCTACAATGAGCAGTTCTTC
>TRBJ2-7|-|many|TRBV7-9
CASSQTGFSYEQYF
TGTGCCAGCAGCCAAACAGGGTTCTCCTACGAGCAGTACTTC
>TRBJ2-5|TRBD2|many|TRBV20-1
CSAPRPLAGQETQYF
TGCAGTGCTCCGAGGCCCTTAGCGGGACAAGAGACCCAGTACTTC
>TRBJ1-1|-|-|TRBV5-1
CASSLSVSPLTEAFF
TGCGCCAGCAGCTTGTCGGTCAGCCCCCTCACTGAAGCTTTCTTT
>TRBJ2-3|TRBD2|-|TRBV7-2
CASSRTSGSADTQYF
TGTGCCAGCAGCCGGACTAGCGGGTCAGCCGATACGCAGTATTTT
>TRBJ2-5|TRBD2|few|TRBV5-1
CASSLAVAGLQETQYF
TGCGCCAGCAGCTTGGCGGTGGCGGGACTACAAGAGACCCAGTACTTC
>TRBJ2-7|TRBD2|many|TRBV7-6
CASSLLAGGYEQYF
TGTGCCAGCAGCTTACTAGCGGGAGGATACGAGCAGTACTTC
>TRBJ1-4|-|-|TRBV29-1
CSVGPRGELNEKLFF
TGCAGCGTGGGGCCGAGGGGGGAACTGAATGAAAAACTGTTTTTT
>TRBJ2-2|TRBD1|few|TRBV6-5
CASSYGDNRGVGNTGELFF
TGTGCCAGCAGTTACGGCGACAACAGGGGGGTGGGAAACACCGGGGAGCTGTTTTTT
>TRBJ2-1|-|once|TRBV11-2
CASISVRGYNEQFF
TGTGCCAGCATTTCAGTGAGGGGTTACAATGAGCAGTTCTTC
>TRBJ1-1|-|many|TRBV11-2
CASSFTDTNTEAFF
TGTGCCAGCAGCTTCACGGACACGAACACTGAAGCTTTCTTT
>TRBJ1-1|TRBD1|-|TRBV6-5
CASSYWGQGNTEAFF
TGTGCCAGCAGTTACTGGGGACAGGGGAACACTGAAGCTTTCTTT
>TRBJ2-2|TRBD1|few|TRBV29-1
CSVRTGGMGSTGELFF
TGCAGCGTCCGGACAGGGGGCATGGGTAGCACCGGGGAGCTGTTTTTT
>TRBJ2-7|TRBD1|few|TRBV20-1
CSAHRGTVYEQYF
TGCAGTGCACACCGTGGGACAGTCTACGAGCAGTACTTC
>TRBJ2-6|-|many|TRBV20-1
CSARDVLGANVLTF
TGCAGTGCTAGAGATGTGTTGGGGGCCAACGTCCTGACTTTC
>TRBJ2-5|TRBD2|few|TRBV5-5
CASSLGGTTEETQYF
TGTGCCAGCAGCTTGGGCGGGACTACCGAAGAGACCCAGTACTTC
>TRBJ2-1|TRBD2|few|TRBV2
CAGSGLANEQFF
TGTGCCGGCTCGGGACTAGCGAACGAGCAGTTCTTC
>TRBJ2-1|-|-|TRBV20-1
CCARGVVGRSSYNEQFF
TGCTGTGCTAGGGGTGTAGTAGGCCGCAGCTCCTACAATGAGCAGTTCTTC
>TRBJ2-5|TRBD2|-|TRBV12-3/TRBV12-4
CAGSLLAGEETQYF
TGTGCCGGCAGTTTGCTAGCGGGGGAAGAGACCCAGTACTTC
>TRBJ2-3|-|few|TRBV20-1
CSARDPIRVVPDTQYF
TGCAGTGCTAGAGATCCCATTAGAGTTGTGCCAGATACGCAGTATTTT
>TRBJ2-3|-|-|TRBV12-3/TRBV12-4
CASSLVPLTDTQYF
TGTGCCAGCAGTTTAGTACCACTCACAGATACGCAGTATTTT
>TRBJ2-1|-|many|TRBV6-2/TRBV6-3
CASSLGLTGEQFF
TGTGCCAGCAGTTTGGGGCTTACAGGAGAGCAGTTCTTC
>TRBJ1-1|-|few|TRBV27
CASSGLRWTEAFF
TGTGCCAGCAGTGGGCTCCGGTGGACTGAAGCTTTCTTT
>TRBJ2-6|TRBD1|-|TRBV25-1
CASSENRGNGANVLTF
TGTGCCAGCAGTGAAAACAGGGGAAATGGGGCCAACGTCCTGACTTTC
>TRBJ1-3|-|few|TRBV12-3/TRBV12-4
CASSFWVSGNTIYF
TGTGCCAGCAGTTTCTGGGTCTCGGGAAACACCATATATTTT
>TRBJ1-1|-|few|TRBV18
CASSPPSRANTEAFF
TGTGCCAGCTCACCACCGAGCAGGGCGAACACTGAAGCTTTCTTT
>TRBJ1-2|-|few|TRBV24-1
CATSESGQNYGYTF
TGTGCCACCAGTGAATCTGGACAGAACTATGGCTACACCTTC
>TRBJ2-1|-|-|TRBV28
CASSTTVGEQFF
TGTGCCAGCAGCACGACCGTGGGGGAACAGTTCTTC
>TRBJ1-3|-|-|TRBV20-1
CSASYRDTIYF
TGCAGTGCTAGTTACCGGGACACCATATATTTT
>TRBJ2-7|-|few|TRBV5-1
CASRSVAASYEQYF
TGCGCCAGCCGGAGCGTAGCGGCTTCTTACGAGCAGTACTTC
>TRBJ2-2|TRBD2|few|TRBV5-6
CASSWGRGGTGELFF
TGTGCCAGCAGCTGGGGACGGGGGGGCACCGGGGAGCTGTTTTTT